Listed here are 22 T cell receptor beta chains from one sample, sequenced in a study of blood T cell repertoires in COVID-19. Using immunoSEQ multiplex PCR, the repertoire was profiled, and TCRdb retains in-frame clones only, with some absent. The profile shows over 60,000 clones, 75% to 85% of them singletons. Specimen: peripheral blood. The receptors were sampled from a human donor in a cohort sampled during active COVID-19.

The chain carries TRBV5-6 and TRBJ1-4; TRBD1 is a possible D gene (5 bases). Germline assignment: CDR1 SGHDT and CDR2 YYEEEE. CDR3 size: 16 residues. Trimming removed 0 bases at V and 2 bases at J, with 11 bases between. The CDR3 DNA is TGTGCCAGCAGCTTGGAGCGGGCAGGGACTAATGAAAAACTGTTTTTT. This encodes CASSLERAGTNEKLFF.

The gene calls are TRBV5-5 and TRBJ1-4, with 8 bases aligning to TRBD1. The CDR3 is 15 amino acids. Germline trimming cut 2 bases from V and 15 bases from J; bases unmatched to any gene: 15. Germline V gene lookup returns CDR1 SGHKS and CDR2 YYEKEE (reference sequence). CDR3 nucleotides: TGTGCCAGCAGCTTAAGGTTGTCAGGGGGCGAGGAGGTGTTTTTT. Translation gives CASSLRLSGGEEVFF.

The chain is built from TRBV18 and TRBJ2-2; 7 bases line up with TRBD1. J lost 5 bases, V lost 3 bases, and 6 bases had no gene match. This CDR3 is built from 15 residues. Germline V gene data show CDR1 as KGHSH and CDR2 as LQKENI. The CDR3 DNA is TGTGCCAGCTCACCCTCACAGGGGAATACCGGGGAGCTGTTTTTT. It is translated as CASSPSQGNTGELFF.

The gene calls are TRBV3-1 (or the pseudogene TRBV3-2) and TRBJ2-4; D perhaps matches TRBD1 (5 bases). V lost 0 bases and J lost 5, with 14 bases in between. This CDR3 comprises 16 residues. Germline CDR1 and CDR2: LGHDT and YNNKEL (reference sequence). The CDR3 loop is CASSQDKGQAQNIQYF. CDR3 nucleotide sequence: TGTGCCAGCAGCCAAGATAAGGGGCAGGCACAAAACATTCAGTACTTC.

The chain uses TRBV5-1 and TRBJ2-5; D gene ambiguous. CDR1 and CDR2 from the germline V gene are SGHRS and YFSETQ. The germline V and J ends were trimmed by 1 base and 2 bases, with 3 bases remaining between them. CDR3 length equals 12 residues. CDR3 coding DNA: TGCGCCAGCAGCTTGCAACAAGAGACCCAGTACTTC. As protein: CASSLQQETQYF.

The CDR3 reads CASSPGGRRSSYNSPLHF. CDR3 DNA sequence: TGTGCCAGCAGTCCCGGAGGGCGTAGGAGCTCCTATAATTCACCCCTCCACTTT. The chain has TRBV28 and TRBJ1-6; D remains ambiguous. The CDR3 totals 18 residues. Germline CDR1 MDHEN, CDR2 SYDVKM. Trimming removed 5 bases from V and 0 bases from J, with 17 bases in between.

The CDR3 nucleotides are TGCGCCAGCAGTGAACGAGGGACGCAGTATTTT. Translation: CASSERGTQYF. This chain connects TRBV10-2 to TRBJ2-3; D perhaps matches TRBD2 (5 bases). The CDR3 is 11 residues long. Germline V lookup: CDR1 WSHSY, CDR2 SAAADI. V dropped 3 bases and J dropped 9 bases, with 7 bases sitting between them.

The chain joins TRBV28 to TRBJ2-7; TRBD1 agrees at 7 bases. The length of the CDR3 is 13 residues. CDR1 is MDHEN and CDR2 is SYDVKM in the germline V gene. The J segment lost 2 bases and the V segment lost 7 bases, leaving 5 bases of the junction unmatched. The CDR3, as DNA: TGTGCCAGCAAGGGGGCGGCCACCTACGAGCAGTACTTC. This gives the protein CASKGAATYEQYF.

The genes are TRBV19 and TRBJ2-7; TRBD2 aligns across 9 bases. This CDR3 region has 14 residues. V trimming: 5 bases; J trimming: 2 bases; junction bases outside the gene matches: 4. CDR1 is LNHDA and CDR2 is SQIVND in the germline V gene (reference sequence). In DNA form, the CDR3 reads TGTGCCAGTAGTGTCTTAGCGGGGGCCTACGAGCAGTACTTC. The encoded protein is CASSVLAGAYEQYF.

V is TRBV13 and J is TRBJ2-3; D is uncertain. V lost 5 bases and J lost 9, with 18 bases in between. This CDR3 comprises 14 residues. Germline assignment: CDR1 PRHDT and CDR2 FYEKMQ (reference sequence). The DNA of the CDR3 is TGTGCCAGCAGCCTCGGCCGACCCCTCGGGACGCAGTATTTT. Translated: CASSLGRPLGTQYF.

This chain joins TRBV13 and TRBJ2-1; 8 bases agree with TRBD1. V shed 6 bases, J shed 3 bases, and the junction held 10 bases outside the gene matches. The CDR3 is 16 amino acids. From germline, CDR1 is PRHDT and CDR2 FYEKMQ (reference sequence). CDR3 amino acids: CASRRTGRIGYNEQFF. CDR3 nucleotides: TGTGCCAGCAGAAGGACAGGGCGGATCGGCTACAATGAGCAGTTCTTC.

This chain joins TRBV6-1 and TRBJ1-5; D might be TRBD1 (6 bases). This CDR3 contains 14 residues. V was shortened by 3 bases and J by 4 bases, with 10 bases between the two germline ends. Per the germline V gene, CDR1 is MNHNS and CDR2 is SASEGT. CDR3 region: CASSDRGWNQPQHF. CDR3 sequence (DNA): TGTGCCAGCAGTGACAGGGGTTGGAATCAGCCCCAGCATTTT.

J is TRBJ1-2 and V is TRBV3-1 (or the pseudogene TRBV3-2); a weak D match, TRBD1 (5 bases). CDR1 and CDR2 (germline): LGHDT, YNNKEL (reference sequence). This CDR3 comprises 16 residues. V was cut by 2 bases and J by 4 bases, with 17 bases left in between. The CDR3 bases are TGTGCCAGCAGCCAACTGACCCTGCAGGGCGCCTATGGCTACACCTTC. It codes for CASSQLTLQGAYGYTF.

The chain joins TRBV9 to TRBJ2-1, with 8 bases matching TRBD2. Germline lookup yields CDR1 SGDLS and CDR2 YYNGEE. This CDR3 is built from 15 residues. Germline trimming cut 3 bases from V and 7 bases from J; bases unmatched to any gene: 9. CDR3 loop: CASSAGGGWGNEQFF. CDR3 coding DNA: TGTGCCAGCAGCGCCGGGGGGGGCTGGGGGAATGAGCAGTTCTTC.

The chain is built from TRBV19 and TRBJ1-5; 8 nucleotides agree with TRBD1. The junction had 4 bases not matched to a gene; V was cut back by 9 bases and J by 3 bases. CDR1 LNHDA and CDR2 SQIVND come from the germline V gene (reference sequence). This CDR3 region has 13 residues. The chain's CDR3 is CASQGALNQPQHF. CDR3 bases: TGTGCCAGCCAGGGGGCCCTCAATCAGCCCCAGCATTTT.

The chain uses TRBV28 and TRBJ1-4; D unresolved. From germline, CDR1 is MDHEN and CDR2 SYDVKM. Trimming removed 7 bases from V and 0 bases from J, with 12 bases in between. This CDR3 region has 15 residues. The CDR3 DNA reads TGTGCCAGCAAAGGTTCCGGGACAACTAATGAAAAACTGTTTTTT. It is translated as CASKGSGTTNEKLFF.

The chain employs TRBV5-6 and TRBJ2-3; 7 bases line up with TRBD1. Germline-derived CDR1 and CDR2 are SGHDT and YYEEEE. Trimming at V came to 3 bases and at J to 4 bases, leaving 2 bases not matched to a gene. The CDR3 consists of 13 residues. CDR3 amino acids: CASSSGQPDTQYF. CDR3 DNA sequence: TGTGCCAGCAGCTCGGGACAGCCAGATACGCAGTATTTT.

The genes are TRBV19 and TRBJ2-7, with TRBD2 as a possible D gene (5 bases). CDR3 length: 15 amino acids. CDR1 and CDR2 (germline): LNHDA, SQIVND (reference sequence). V was cut by 6 bases and J by 1 base, with 16 bases left in between. CDR3 nucleotide sequence: TGTGCCAGTAGCAAACCGGGATACCGTTCCTACGAGCAGTACTTC. Encoded protein: CASSKPGYRSYEQYF.

This chain uses TRBV12-3 or TRBV12-4 with TRBJ1-6; D gene uncertain. The V and J ends lost 5 bases and 7 bases respectively, with 6 bases between them. This CDR3 is built from 12 residues. DNA for the CDR3: TGTGCCAGCAGTATCGAGAATTCACCCCTCCACTTT. It translates to CASSIENSPLHF.

In this sample, this clone turned up once. J is TRBJ2-1 and V is TRBV9; D remains ambiguous. CDR1 and CDR2 from the germline V gene are SGDLS and YYNGEE. The ends were cut back, 0 bases at V and 0 bases at J, with 7 bases in the middle. The CDR3 is 15 residues long. The CDR3 region has the DNA TGTGCCAGCAGCGTAGCCCCTAGCTCCTACAATGAGCAGTTCTTC. This sequence encodes CASSVAPSSYNEQFF. Filled out from reference TRBV9 and TRBJ2-1, the complete variable domain reads DSGVTQTPKHLITATGQRVTLRCSPRSGDLSVYWYQQSLDQGLQFLIQYYNGEERAKGNILERFSAQQFPDLHSELNLSSLELGDSALYFCASSVAPSSYNEQFFGPGTRLTVL.

The chain has TRBV5-6 and TRBJ2-1, with no clear D. Germline values: CDR1 SGHDT, CDR2 YYEEEE. CDR3 size: 13 residues. V was shortened by 1 base and J by 7 bases, with 9 bases between the two germline ends. This chain's CDR3 is CASSLWPENEQFF. In DNA form, the CDR3 reads TGTGCCAGCAGCTTGTGGCCCGAAAATGAGCAGTTCTTC.

This clone appeared a few times. The J gene is TRBJ2-7, the V gene TRBV11-2; 11 bases align to TRBD2. The CDR3 consists of 13 residues. Germline CDR1 SGHAT, CDR2 FQNNGV. V gave up 1 base and J gave up 7 bases; unmatched junction bases: 0. The CDR3 nucleotides read TGTGCCAGCAGCTTAGGACTAGCGGGAGAGCAGTACTTC. It translates to CASSLGLAGEQYF.